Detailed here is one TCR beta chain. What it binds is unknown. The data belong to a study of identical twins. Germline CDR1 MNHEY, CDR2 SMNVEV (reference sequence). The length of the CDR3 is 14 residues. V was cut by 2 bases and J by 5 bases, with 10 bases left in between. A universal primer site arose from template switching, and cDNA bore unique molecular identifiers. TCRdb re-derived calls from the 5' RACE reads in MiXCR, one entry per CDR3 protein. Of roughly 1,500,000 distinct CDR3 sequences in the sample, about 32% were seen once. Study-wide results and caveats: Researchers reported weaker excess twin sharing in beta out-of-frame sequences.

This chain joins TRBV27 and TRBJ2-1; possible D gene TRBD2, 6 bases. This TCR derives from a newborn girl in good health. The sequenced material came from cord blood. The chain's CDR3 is CASSLDGGNNEQFF. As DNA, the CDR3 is TGTGCCAGCAGTTTAGATGGGGGGAACAATGAGCAGTTCTTC.